These 8 T cell receptor beta chains originate from one sample sequenced in a study of blood T cell repertoires in COVID-19. The table came from immunoSEQ multiplex PCR; TCRdb's copy has only in-frame clones and leaves some out. Of tens of thousands of clones detected, roughly 70% appear once; the ten largest clones hold about 15%. Material: peripheral blood. The receptors stem from a woman aged 65 to 85 with acute or convalescent COVID-19.

This clone turned up a few times. The CDR3, as DNA: TGCAGCGCCCTACCTGGACAGGGGAGCACAGATACGCAGTATTTT. Translating it yields CSALPGQGSTDTQYF. The chain recombines TRBV29-1 with TRBJ2-3; 9 nucleotides match TRBD1. The ends lost 7 bases at V and 0 bases at J; junction bases unmatched: 8. The CDR3 runs to 15 residues. Germline loops: CDR1 SQVTM, CDR2 ANQGSEA.

V gene TRBV28 combines with J gene TRBJ1-2; D might be TRBD1 (6 bases). V lost 5 bases to trimming and J lost 4 bases, with 14 bases between them. The germline V gene encodes CDR1 MDHEN and CDR2 SYDVKM. CDR3 length: 14 amino acids. The CDR3 here is CASSLNSRGYGYTF. CDR3 DNA: TGTGCCAGCAGTCTTAATTCCAGGGGCTATGGCTACACCTTC.

V is TRBV7-6 and J is TRBJ2-5, with TRBD2 identical over 9 bases. This CDR3 region has 16 residues. Looked up from germline, CDR1 is SGHVS and CDR2 is FNYEAQ. The V gene end was trimmed by 3 bases and the J gene end by 5 bases; junction bases not matched to a gene: 10. DNA for the CDR3: TGTGCCAGCAGCTTCGGGGGCGGGGGGGCCGAGGAGACCCAGTACTTC. Translation gives CASSFGGGGAEETQYF.

The chain carries TRBV7-8 and TRBJ1-6; 10 bases match TRBD1. From germline, CDR1 is SGHVS and CDR2 FQNEAQ. Unmatched junction bases numbered 9, after V lost 5 bases and J lost 2 bases. The CDR3 totals 18 residues. The CDR3 sequence: CASSRDRGRIAYNSPLHF. The CDR3 region has the DNA TGTGCCAGCAGCCGAGACAGGGGGCGCATCGCCTATAATTCACCCCTCCACTTT. The complete variable domain, with remaining parts taken from reference TRBV7-8 and TRBJ1-6, reads GAGVSQSPRYKVAKRGQDVALRCDPISGHVSLFWYQQALGQGPEFLTYFQNEAQLDKSGLPSDRFFAERPEGSVSTLKIQRTQQEDSAVYLCASSRDRGRIAYNSPLHFGNGTRLTVT.

The chain joins TRBV7-3 to TRBJ2-4; 7 positions agree with TRBD2. Losses at the gene ends were 5 bases for V and 7 bases for J; bases not matched to a gene: 8. CDR1 SGHTA and CDR2 FQGTGA come from the germline V gene. The length of the CDR3 is 14 residues. CDR3 bases: TGTGCCAGCAGCCCCTCGGGGGGACTGAACATTCAGTACTTC. Translating gives CASSPSGGLNIQYF.

This clone is classed as medium-sized. This chain links TRBV7-3 with TRBJ2-2, with TRBD2 matching 8 bases. Looked up from germline, CDR1 is SGHTA and CDR2 is FQGTGA. Trimming removed 1 base from V and 7 bases from J; junction bases left unmatched: 14. This CDR3 comprises 18 residues. The CDR3 nucleotides read TGTGCCAGCAGCTTAAACCCGGGACTAGGTCTCGGGGGCGGGGAGCTGTTTTTT. Protein: CASSLNPGLGLGGGELFF.

The CDR3 sequence is CSGGSLAARETQYF. The CDR3 bases are TGCAGCGGTGGGTCCCTAGCTGCCCGAGAGACCCAGTACTTC. The V call is TRBV29-1, the J call TRBJ2-5; a possible D gene is TRBD2 (5 bases). Trimming shortened V by 7 bases and J by 4 bases, and 19 bases separated the two germline ends. The germline V gene has CDR1 SQVTM and CDR2 ANQGSEA. This CDR3 contains 14 residues.

J is TRBJ2-4 and V is TRBV6-6, with D possibly matching TRBD2 (7 bases). CDR1 is MNHNY and CDR2 is SVGAGI in the germline V gene (reference sequence). V was pared by 7 bases and J by 0 bases, with 10 bases between. This CDR3 has 14 amino acids. This CDR3 reads CASNGGLAKNIQYF. For the CDR3, the DNA is TGTGCCAGCAACGGGGGGCTAGCCAAAAACATTCAGTACTTC.